The clone carrying this T cell receptor (beta chain) was seen only once. The source of the sample is a study of blood T cell repertoires in COVID-19. Across the study: Researchers got acute and convalescent COVID-19 samples from the United States, Italy and Spain. The cDNA or gDNA used as material had been derived from T cells, B-cell-depleted T cells, or PBMCs.

In the study's own analysis: Reference gene primer amplification gave nucleated cell count estimates. Sequencing used immunoSEQ multiplex PCR; TCRdb keeps in-frame clones, though not all of them. V and J calls and clone size are as listed in that table; D and trimming were resolved from the DNA. This table holds 95,000 to 120,000 clones, around 83% found once. Germline CDR1 SNHLY, CDR2 FYNNEI. CDR3 size: 14 residues. Trimming shortened V by 6 bases and J by 6 bases, and 12 bases separated the two germline ends. The specimen was peripheral blood. The TCR sequence derives from a woman in her sixties or seventies with acute or convalescent COVID-19. This sequence joins TRBV2 and TRBJ1-6, with D perhaps matching TRBD1 (6 bases). The CDR3 DNA is TGTGCCAGCAGCAAGACAGGCGGTAATTCACCCCTCCACTTT. Translation: CASSKTGGNSPLHF.